Listed below are T cell receptor beta chains from one sample, sequenced in a study of cytomegalovirus exposure and HLA in healthy donors. TCRdb keeps only in-frame clones here, not all; method: immunoSEQ multiplex PCR. The table shows 75,000 to 95,000 clones, with 80% to 90% occurring only once. Sequences were obtained from PBMCs. These receptors originate from a woman under 30 in good health and CMV-seropositive. The CDR3 runs from the conserved cysteine through the conserved F or W. The order of the fields is J gene, V gene, clone size, D gene, CDR3 protein, CDR3 DNA. The D gene is left open where the match is weak. Clone sizes are given selectively: once, few, many, or a class where the clone is expanded.

TRBJ2-1,TRBV4-2,.,TRBD2,CASSQGIREGPYNEQFF,TGTGCCAGCAGCCAAGGAATACGGGAGGGCCCCTACAATGAGCAGTTCTTC
TRBJ2-7,TRBV29-1,.,TRBD2,CSVSVGTSGSYEQYF,TGCAGCGTTTCTGTGGGGACTAGCGGATCCTACGAGCAGTACTTC
TRBJ1-3,TRBV29-1,.,.,CSVERDISNTIYF,TGCAGCGTTGAAAGGGACATCAGCAACACCATATATTTT
TRBJ2-2,TRBV19,.,TRBD2,CASSIIPSGTSGELFF,TGTGCCAGTAGTATAATCCCTAGCGGTACCTCCGGGGAGCTGTTTTTT
TRBJ1-1,TRBV29-1,few,.,CSVGLRAGMNTEAFF,TGCAGCGTTGGCCTCCGGGCAGGGATGAACACTGAAGCTTTCTTT
TRBJ1-5,TRBV28,.,TRBD1,CASLTSRTGYNQPQHF,TGTGCCAGCCTCACAAGCCGGACAGGGTACAATCAGCCCCAGCATTTT
TRBJ2-5,TRBV7-9,.,.,CASSLWRGSGVEETQYF,TGTGCCAGCAGCTTATGGAGAGGGTCAGGAGTCGAAGAGACCCAGTACTTC
TRBJ1-4,TRBV9,.,TRBD1,CASSGTGLTTNEKLFF,TGTGCCAGCAGCGGGACAGGACTAACAACTAATGAAAAACTGTTTTTT
TRBJ1-3,TRBV28,once,.,CASSLRGGSGNTIYF,TGTGCCAGCAGTTTGAGAGGGGGCTCTGGAAACACCATATATTTT
TRBJ2-1,TRBV19,.,TRBD2,CASSVGTSGRGNEQFF,TGTGCCAGTAGCGTTGGGACTAGCGGGAGGGGTAATGAGCAGTTCTTC
TRBJ2-5,TRBV6-1,few,.,CASSVTGADLETQYF,TGTGCCAGCAGTGTAACGGGAGCGGATTTAGAGACCCAGTACTTC
TRBJ2-7,TRBV27,.,.,CASSWQGLGYEQYF,TGTGCCAGCAGCTGGCAGGGGTTGGGCTACGAGCAGTACTTC
TRBJ1-5,TRBV7-9,.,.,CASSLTGPSNQPQHF,TGTGCCAGCAGCTTAACAGGGCCGAGCAATCAGCCCCAGCATTTT
TRBJ2-7,TRBV10-3,.,TRBD2,CAISYPPTTSGYSYEQYF,TGTGCCATCAGTTATCCCCCCACAACTAGCGGATACTCCTACGAGCAGTACTTC
TRBJ2-7,TRBV5-1,.,.,CASSFLGLGSYEQYF,TGCGCCAGCAGCTTCCTAGGCTTAGGATCCTACGAGCAGTACTTC
TRBJ1-6,TRBV7-6,.,TRBD1,CASSLAGQGIYNSPLHF,TGTGCCAGCAGCTTAGCCGGACAGGGAATCTATAATTCACCCCTCCACTTT
TRBJ2-5,TRBV5-4,.,TRBD1,CASSYGQGGETQYF,TGTGCCAGCAGCTACGGACAGGGTGGAGAGACCCAGTACTTC
TRBJ2-2,TRBV25-1,.,TRBD1,CASSQTGGTGELFF,TGTGCCAGCAGCCAGACAGGGGGCACCGGGGAGCTGTTTTTT
TRBJ2-2,TRBV2,.,TRBD2,CASSVLAVTGELFF,TGTGCCAGCAGTGTCCTAGCGGTGACCGGGGAGCTGTTTTTT
TRBJ2-7,TRBV5-1,.,TRBD2,CASRGAGGTYEQYF,TGCGCCAGCAGGGGAGCGGGAGGGACCTACGAGCAGTACTTC
TRBJ1-5,TRBV5-6,.,.,CASSSRGRYSNQPQHF,TGTGCCAGCAGCTCGCGGGGACGGTATAGCAATCAGCCCCAGCATTTT
TRBJ2-6,TRBV9,once,.,CASSVATLKQSGANVLTF,TGTGCCAGCAGCGTAGCTACCCTGAAACAGTCTGGGGCCAACGTCCTGACTTTC
TRBJ2-5,TRBV6-5,.,.,CASSYSWEGVKETQYF,TGTGCCAGCAGTTACTCGTGGGAGGGGGTGAAGGAGACCCAGTACTTC
TRBJ2-5,TRBV10-2,.,TRBD1,CASSGTANRGEETQYF,TGCGCCAGCAGTGGAACGGCCAACAGGGGAGAGGAGACCCAGTACTTC
TRBJ2-1,TRBV7-9,.,TRBD2,CASSPARLAGYNEQFF,TGTGCCAGCAGCCCCGCCAGGCTAGCGGGTTACAATGAGCAGTTCTTC
TRBJ2-1,TRBV4-1,.,.,CASSQEVLVYNEQFF,TGCGCCAGCAGCCAAGAAGTACTAGTCTACAATGAGCAGTTCTTC
TRBJ1-1,TRBV6-5,.,TRBD1,CASMDRGMNTEAFF,TGTGCCAGCATGGACAGGGGGATGAACACTGAAGCTTTCTTT
TRBJ2-5,TRBV4-1,once,.,CASSQVGGETQYF,TGCGCCAGCAGCCAAGTTGGGGGGGAGACCCAGTACTTC
TRBJ2-1,TRBV5-1,.,TRBD2,CASTRGGSSYNEQFF,TGCGCCAGCACCCGGGGCGGGAGCTCCTACAATGAGCAGTTCTTC
TRBJ1-2,TRBV5-1,once,TRBD1,CASSFTGEGYTF,TGCGCCAGCAGCTTCACAGGGGAAGGCTACACCTTC
TRBJ2-7,TRBV20-1,once,.,CSARRTNEQYF,TGCAGTGCTAGGCGCACTAACGAGCAGTACTTC
TRBJ1-5,TRBV6-1,.,.,CASSDGWRNQPQHF,TGTGCCAGCAGTGACGGGTGGCGCAATCAGCCCCAGCATTTT
TRBJ2-2,TRBV10-3,.,TRBD1,CAINLGTGLNTGELFF,TGTGCCATCAACCTCGGGACAGGCTTAAACACCGGGGAGCTGTTTTTT
TRBJ1-2,TRBV5-4,.,.,CASRARQSRYGYTF,TGTGCCAGCAGAGCTAGACAGAGCCGTTATGGCTACACCTTC
TRBJ1-2,TRBV28,.,.,CASSLLEAPRGYTF,TGTGCCAGCAGTTTGTTGGAGGCCCCTAGGGGCTACACCTTC
TRBJ1-4,TRBV29-1,.,TRBD1,CSAMTGAGEKLFF,TGCAGCGCCATGACAGGGGCTGGTGAAAAACTGTTTTTT
TRBJ2-5,TRBV28,.,TRBD1,CASSSFDRGQQETQYF,TGTGCCAGCAGTTCCTTCGACAGGGGGCAACAAGAGACCCAGTACTTC
TRBJ2-7,TRBV7-8,.,.,CASSLARFLIPPYEQYF,TGTGCCAGCAGCTTAGCCCGGTTTCTGATTCCCCCCTACGAGCAGTACTTC
TRBJ1-1,TRBV7-8,.,.,CASSLVRRSEAFF,TGTGCCAGCAGCTTAGTGAGGAGGTCTGAAGCTTTCTTT
TRBJ1-2,TRBV9,.,.,CASSAHMDNFDYGYTF,TGTGCCAGCAGCGCCCACATGGACAATTTCGACTATGGCTACACCTTC
TRBJ2-3,TRBV12-5,.,TRBD2,CASGRGSGRVYTQYF,TGTGCTAGTGGCCGGGGGAGCGGGAGGGTGTATACGCAGTATTTT
TRBJ1-3,TRBV4-2,.,.,CASSQDGGLRNSGNTIYF,TGTGCCAGCAGCCAAGATGGAGGCTTACGGAACTCTGGAAACACCATATATTTT
TRBJ2-5,TRBV7-8,.,TRBD1,CASSRQGYETQYF,TGTGCCAGCAGCCGACAGGGGTACGAGACCCAGTACTTC
TRBJ1-2,TRBV10-3,.,TRBD1,CAISLTGTYGYTF,TGTGCCATCAGTCTGACAGGGACCTATGGCTACACCTTC
TRBJ1-4,TRBV5-1,few,.,CASSLAASPGEKLFF,TGCGCCAGCAGCTTGGCCGCCTCTCCAGGGGAAAAACTGTTTTTT
TRBJ2-3,TRBV7-9,.,.,CASSIDTRDTQYF,TGTGCCAGCAGCATAGACACTAGAGATACGCAGTATTTT
TRBJ1-2,TRBV30,.,TRBD1,CAWSPGQVFGYTF,TGTGCCTGGAGTCCCGGACAGGTTTTTGGCTACACCTTC
TRBJ1-6,TRBV6-5,.,.,CASSYSGGSYNSPLHF,TGTGCCAGCAGTTACTCCGGGGGGTCCTATAATTCACCCCTCCACTTT
TRBJ1-1,TRBV6-1,.,.,CASSARGGGRNTEAFF,TGTGCCAGCAGTGCCCGCGGGGGAGGGCGGAACACTGAAGCTTTCTTT
TRBJ1-1,TRBV29-1,few,TRBD1,CSAQGVMNTEAFF,TGCAGCGCCCAGGGGGTCATGAACACTGAAGCTTTCTTT
TRBJ1-1,TRBV27,few,.,CASSLTGNTEAFF,TGTGCCAGCAGTTTAACCGGGAACACTGAAGCTTTCTTT
TRBJ1-6,TRBV11-2,.,TRBD1,CASSPRQGERSPLHF,TGTGCCAGCAGCCCCCGACAGGGGGAGCGATCACCCCTCCACTTT
TRBJ2-2,TRBV2,few,TRBD1,CASSDAGRDSYTGELFF,TGTGCCAGCAGTGATGCTGGTCGGGACAGTTACACCGGGGAGCTGTTTTTT
TRBJ2-3,TRBV11-2,once,TRBD2,CASSFRTGGGTDTQYF,TGTGCCAGCAGCTTTCGCACTGGCGGGGGTACAGATACGCAGTATTTT
TRBJ2-1,TRBV5-6,.,TRBD1,CASSTRDSSYNEQFF,TGTGCCAGCAGCACCCGGGACAGCTCCTACAATGAGCAGTTCTTC
TRBJ1-2,TRBV5-8,.,.,CASSFQRSYGYTF,TGTGCCAGCAGCTTTCAGCGGTCCTATGGCTACACCTTC
TRBJ2-6,TRBV25-1,.,.,CASSHRGSGANVLTF,TGTGCCAGCAGCCACCGGGGCTCTGGGGCCAACGTCCTGACTTTC
TRBJ2-7,TRBV5-1,.,.,CASSSDMYEQYF,TGCGCCAGCAGCTCGGACATGTACGAGCAGTACTTC
TRBJ2-5,TRBV5-8,.,TRBD2,CAIGRGLETQYF,TGTGCCATCGGGAGGGGCCTAGAGACCCAGTACTTC